This TCR beta chain was sequenced in a study of control samples from healthy donors and cancer patients. With 4 bases removed from V and 8 bases from J, the gap between germline ends came to 9 bases. The CDR3 runs to 12 residues. Germline assignment: CDR1 MDHEN and CDR2 SYDVKM. Sequencing used immunoSEQ multiplex PCR; TCRdb keeps in-frame clones, though not all of them. The sample lists about 51,000 clones; more than 70% were seen once. Material: PBMCs. This TCR came from a man in his fifties or sixties with head and neck cancer. The chain recombines TRBV28 with TRBJ1-5, with D unclear. Here the CDR3 reads CASSYILEPQHF. Written as DNA, the CDR3 is TGTGCCAGCAGTTATATACTAGAGCCCCAGCATTTT.